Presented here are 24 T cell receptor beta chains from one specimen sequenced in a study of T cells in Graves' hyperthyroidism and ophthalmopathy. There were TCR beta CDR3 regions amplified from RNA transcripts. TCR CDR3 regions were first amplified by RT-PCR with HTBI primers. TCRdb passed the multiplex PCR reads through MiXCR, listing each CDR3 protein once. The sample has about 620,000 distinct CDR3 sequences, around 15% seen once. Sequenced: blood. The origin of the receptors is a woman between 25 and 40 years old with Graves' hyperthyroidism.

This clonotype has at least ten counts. The CDR3 loop is CATRDSTDTQYF. The CDR3 DNA reads TGTGCCACCCGGGACAGCACAGATACGCAGTATTTT. This chain joins TRBV6-1 and TRBJ2-3; possibly TRBD1 or TRBD2 for D (5 bases each). This CDR3 region has 12 residues. The V gene's germline CDR1 is MNHNS and CDR2 SASEGT. V lost 10 bases to trimming and J lost 0 bases, with 8 bases between them.

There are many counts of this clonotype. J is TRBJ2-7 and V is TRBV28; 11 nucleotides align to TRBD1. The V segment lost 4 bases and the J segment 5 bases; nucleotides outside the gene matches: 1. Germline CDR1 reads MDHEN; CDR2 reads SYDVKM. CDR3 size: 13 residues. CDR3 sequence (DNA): TGTGCCAGCAGTTGGACAGGGGGCAACGAGCAGTACTTC. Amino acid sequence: CASSWTGGNEQYF.

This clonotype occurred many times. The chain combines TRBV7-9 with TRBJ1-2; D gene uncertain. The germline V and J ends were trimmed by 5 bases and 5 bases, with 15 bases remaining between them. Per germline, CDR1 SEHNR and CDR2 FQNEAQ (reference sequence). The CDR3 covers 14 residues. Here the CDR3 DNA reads TGTGCCAGCAGCCATCCCGAGGGTCTTTATGGCTACACCTTC. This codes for CASSHPEGLYGYTF.

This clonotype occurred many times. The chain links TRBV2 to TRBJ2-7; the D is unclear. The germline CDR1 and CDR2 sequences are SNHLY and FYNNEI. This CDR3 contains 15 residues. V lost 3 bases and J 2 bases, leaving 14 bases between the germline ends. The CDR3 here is CASSDLIPETYEQYF. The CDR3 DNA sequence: TGTGCCAGCAGTGATTTGATTCCTGAAACCTACGAGCAGTACTTC.

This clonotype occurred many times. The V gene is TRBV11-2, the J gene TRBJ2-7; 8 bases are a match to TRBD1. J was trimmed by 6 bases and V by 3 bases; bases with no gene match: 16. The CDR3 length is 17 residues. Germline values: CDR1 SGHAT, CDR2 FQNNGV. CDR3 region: CASSFRQGSYPYGEQYF. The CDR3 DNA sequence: TGTGCCAGCAGCTTTCGACAGGGGAGCTACCCGTATGGCGAGCAGTACTTC.

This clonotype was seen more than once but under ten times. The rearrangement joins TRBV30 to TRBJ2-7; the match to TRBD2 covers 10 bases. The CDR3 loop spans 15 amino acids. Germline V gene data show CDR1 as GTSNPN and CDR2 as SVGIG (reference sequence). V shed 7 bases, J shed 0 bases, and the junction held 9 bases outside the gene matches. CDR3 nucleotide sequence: TGTGCCTTGGCCCTAGCGGGAGACCACTCCTACGAGCAGTACTTC. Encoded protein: CALALAGDHSYEQYF.

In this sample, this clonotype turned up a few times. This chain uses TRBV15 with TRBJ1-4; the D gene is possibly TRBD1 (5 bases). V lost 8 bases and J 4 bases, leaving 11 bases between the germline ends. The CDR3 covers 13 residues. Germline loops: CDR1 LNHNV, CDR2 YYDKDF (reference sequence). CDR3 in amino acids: CATRDGLNEKLFF. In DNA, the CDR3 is TGTGCCACCCGGGACGGACTTAATGAAAAACTGTTTTTT.

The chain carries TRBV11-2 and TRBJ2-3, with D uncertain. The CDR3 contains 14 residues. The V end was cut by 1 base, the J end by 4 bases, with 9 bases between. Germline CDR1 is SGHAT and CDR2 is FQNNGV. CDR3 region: CASSLAAVSDTQYF. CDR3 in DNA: TGTGCCAGCAGCTTAGCGGCGGTTTCAGATACGCAGTATTTT.

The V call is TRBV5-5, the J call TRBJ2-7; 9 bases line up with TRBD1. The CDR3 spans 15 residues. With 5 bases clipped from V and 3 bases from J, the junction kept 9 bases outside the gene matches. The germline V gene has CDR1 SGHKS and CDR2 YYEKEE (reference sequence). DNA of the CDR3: TGTGCCAGCAGTTCTCAAGCGACAGGGGGCTACGAGCAGTACTTC. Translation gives CASSSQATGGYEQYF.

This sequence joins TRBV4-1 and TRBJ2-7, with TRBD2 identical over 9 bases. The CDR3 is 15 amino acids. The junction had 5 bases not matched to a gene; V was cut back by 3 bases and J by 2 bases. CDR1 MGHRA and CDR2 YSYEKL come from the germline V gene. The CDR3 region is CASSQRTSEAYEQYF. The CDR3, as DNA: TGCGCCAGCAGCCAGCGGACTAGCGAAGCCTACGAGCAGTACTTC.

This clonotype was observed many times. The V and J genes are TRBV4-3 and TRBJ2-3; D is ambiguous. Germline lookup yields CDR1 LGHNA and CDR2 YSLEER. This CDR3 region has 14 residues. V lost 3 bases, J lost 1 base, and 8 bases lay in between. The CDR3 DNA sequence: TGCGCCAGCAGCCAGCGCGTGGGCACAGATACGCAGTATTTT. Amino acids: CASSQRVGTDTQYF.

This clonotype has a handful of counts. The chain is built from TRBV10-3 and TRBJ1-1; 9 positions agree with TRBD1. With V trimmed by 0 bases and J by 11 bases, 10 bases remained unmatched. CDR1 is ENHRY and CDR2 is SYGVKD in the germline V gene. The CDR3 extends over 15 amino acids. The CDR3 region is CAISESKGQGMQAFF. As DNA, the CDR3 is TGTGCCATCAGTGAGTCAAAAGGACAGGGGATGCAGGCTTTCTTT.

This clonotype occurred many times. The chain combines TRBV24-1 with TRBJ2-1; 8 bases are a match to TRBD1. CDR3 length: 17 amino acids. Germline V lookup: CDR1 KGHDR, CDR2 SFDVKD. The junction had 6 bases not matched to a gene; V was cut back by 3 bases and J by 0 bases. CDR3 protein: CATSDGQGPSSYNEQFF. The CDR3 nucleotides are TGTGCCACCAGTGATGGACAGGGCCCGAGCTCCTACAATGAGCAGTTCTTC.

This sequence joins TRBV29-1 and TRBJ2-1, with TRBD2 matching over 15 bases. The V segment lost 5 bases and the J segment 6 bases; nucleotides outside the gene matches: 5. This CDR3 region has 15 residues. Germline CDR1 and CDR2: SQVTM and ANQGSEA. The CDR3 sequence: CSVNGLAGGPNEQFF. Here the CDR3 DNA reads TGCAGCGTTAATGGACTAGCGGGAGGGCCCAATGAGCAGTTCTTC.

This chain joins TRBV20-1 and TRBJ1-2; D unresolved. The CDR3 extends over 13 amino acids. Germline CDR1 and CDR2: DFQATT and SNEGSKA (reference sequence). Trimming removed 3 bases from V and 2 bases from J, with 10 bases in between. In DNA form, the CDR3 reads TGCAGTGCTAGTCATCTGGGCAACTATGGCTACACCTTC. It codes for CSASHLGNYGYTF.

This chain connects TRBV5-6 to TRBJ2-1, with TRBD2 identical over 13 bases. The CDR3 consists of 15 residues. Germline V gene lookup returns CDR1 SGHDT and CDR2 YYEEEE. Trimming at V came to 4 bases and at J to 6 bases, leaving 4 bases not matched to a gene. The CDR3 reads CASSPGTSGANEQFF. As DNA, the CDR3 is TGTGCCAGCAGCCCTGGGACTAGCGGGGCCAATGAGCAGTTCTTC.

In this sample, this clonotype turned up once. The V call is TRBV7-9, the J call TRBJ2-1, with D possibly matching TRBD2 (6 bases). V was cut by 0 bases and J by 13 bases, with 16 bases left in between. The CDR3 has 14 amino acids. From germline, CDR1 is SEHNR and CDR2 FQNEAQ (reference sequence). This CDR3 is CASSLAGSGVDQFF. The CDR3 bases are TGTGCCAGCAGCTTAGCAGGGTCGGGGGTTGACCAGTTCTTC.

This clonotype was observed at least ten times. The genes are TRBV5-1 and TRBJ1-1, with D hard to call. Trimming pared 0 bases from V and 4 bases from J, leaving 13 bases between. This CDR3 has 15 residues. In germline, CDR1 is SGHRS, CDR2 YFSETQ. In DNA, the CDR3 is TGCGCCAGCAGCTTGGAGCGGGGATGGGGCACTGAAGCTTTCTTT. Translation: CASSLERGWGTEAFF.

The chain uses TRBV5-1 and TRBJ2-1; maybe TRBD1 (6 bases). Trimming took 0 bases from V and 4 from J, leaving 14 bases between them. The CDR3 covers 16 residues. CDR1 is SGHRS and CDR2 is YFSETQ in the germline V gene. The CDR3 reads CASSLESFRGYNEQFF. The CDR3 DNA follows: TGCGCCAGCAGCTTGGAGTCGTTCAGGGGATACAATGAGCAGTTCTTC.

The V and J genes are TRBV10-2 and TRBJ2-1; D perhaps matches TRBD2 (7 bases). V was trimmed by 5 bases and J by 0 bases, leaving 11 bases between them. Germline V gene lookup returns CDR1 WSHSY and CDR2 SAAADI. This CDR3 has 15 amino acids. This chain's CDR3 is CASSRGASSYNEQFF. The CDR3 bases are TGCGCCAGCAGTCGGGGGGCAAGCTCCTACAATGAGCAGTTCTTC.

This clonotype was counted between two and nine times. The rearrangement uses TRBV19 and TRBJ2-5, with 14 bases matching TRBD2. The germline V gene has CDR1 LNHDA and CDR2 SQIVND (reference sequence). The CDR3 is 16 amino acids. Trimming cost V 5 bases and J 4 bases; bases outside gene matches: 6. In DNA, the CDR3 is TGTGCCAGTAGTTCCGGGGGACTAGCGGGAGTAGAGACCCAGTACTTC. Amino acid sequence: CASSSGGLAGVETQYF.

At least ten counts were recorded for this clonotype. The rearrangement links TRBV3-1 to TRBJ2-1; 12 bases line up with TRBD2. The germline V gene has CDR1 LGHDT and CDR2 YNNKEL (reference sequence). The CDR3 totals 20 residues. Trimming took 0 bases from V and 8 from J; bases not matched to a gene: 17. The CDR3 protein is CASSQDSARASGRAWDEQFF. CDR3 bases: TGTGCCAGCAGCCAAGATTCGGCTAGGGCTAGCGGGAGGGCGTGGGATGAGCAGTTCTTC.

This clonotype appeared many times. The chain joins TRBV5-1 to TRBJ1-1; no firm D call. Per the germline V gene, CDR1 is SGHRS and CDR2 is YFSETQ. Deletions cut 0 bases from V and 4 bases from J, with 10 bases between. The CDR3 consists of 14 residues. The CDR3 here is CASSLVAGSTEAFF. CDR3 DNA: TGCGCCAGCAGCTTGGTTGCGGGGAGCACTGAAGCTTTCTTT.

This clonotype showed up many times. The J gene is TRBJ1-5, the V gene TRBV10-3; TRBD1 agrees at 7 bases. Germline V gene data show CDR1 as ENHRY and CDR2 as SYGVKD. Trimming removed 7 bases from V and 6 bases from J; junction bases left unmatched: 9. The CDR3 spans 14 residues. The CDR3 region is CAIKETGSGQPQHF. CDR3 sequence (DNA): TGTGCCATCAAGGAGACAGGGAGTGGTCAGCCCCAGCATTTT.